This T cell receptor beta chain was obtained from a study of cytomegalovirus exposure and HLA in healthy donors. Study results and limitations: The study put 150 or so TCR beta chains on its list as cytomegalovirus-associated. Accurate HLA-A and HLA-B prediction from TCR beta sequences was reported for most subjects.

A remark on this clone: Its antigen is not known.

13 Jbeta primers and 60 Vbeta primers were used for the PCR. Repertoires were generated with immunoSEQ multiplex PCR, while TCRdb's copy carries only in-frame clones and drops some. Of roughly 98,000 clones listed, around 77% were seen once; the top ten hold around 3.5%. Germline CDR1 and CDR2: SQVTM and ANQGSEA. This CDR3 contains 13 residues. The germline V and J ends were trimmed by 0 bases and 1 base, with 7 bases remaining between them. The chain has TRBV29-1 and TRBJ2-7; D may be TRBD2 (5 bases). The sequence was obtained from a man aged 35 to 55 in good health and CMV-seronegative. Sequencing was carried out using PBMCs. The CDR3 region is CSVEDRRSYEQYF. The CDR3 region has the DNA TGCAGCGTTGAAGATAGGAGGTCCTACGAGCAGTACTTC.